The rows below give T cell receptor beta chains drawn from one sample of a study of cytomegalovirus exposure and HLA in healthy donors. Assay used: immunoSEQ multiplex PCR; TCRdb lists only in-frame clones, some missing. Of around 49,000 clones in the sample, 94% are singletons; the top ten hold 7.8%. Specimen: PBMCs. The receptors here all came from a woman younger than 30 in good health and CMV-seropositive. CDR3s include the opening cysteine and the closing phenylalanine or tryptophan. The order of the fields is V gene, clone size, D gene, J gene, CDR3 protein, CDR3 DNA. D genes are given only for firm matches. The size of a clone is reported for some rows only, either as once, few or many, or as a class for expanded clones.

>TRBV5-1|.|.|TRBJ2-3
CASSLDGAGLADTQYF
TGCGCCAGCAGCTTGGATGGGGCGGGATTGGCAGATACGCAGTATTTT
>TRBV4-2|.|.|TRBJ2-7
CASSQEDGSSYEQYF
TGTGCCAGCAGCCAAGAGGACGGGAGCTCCTACGAGCAGTACTTC
>TRBV6-5|.|.|TRBJ2-2
CASSLSGNTGELFF
TGTGCCAGCAGCCTTAGCGGGAACACCGGGGAGCTGTTTTTT
>TRBV11-3|.|.|TRBJ2-2
CASSLGRSNTGELFF
TGTGCCAGCAGCTTAGGGCGGAGCAACACCGGGGAGCTGTTTTTT
>TRBV25-1|.|.|TRBJ1-1
CASSATLNTEAFF
TGTGCCAGCAGTGCGACACTGAACACTGAAGCTTTCTTT
>TRBV27|.|TRBD1|TRBJ1-1
CASSPGTGKRTEAFF
TGTGCCAGCAGTCCGGGGACAGGGAAAAGGACTGAAGCTTTCTTT
>TRBV5-4|.|TRBD2|TRBJ2-7
CASSSASGSSYEQYF
TGTGCCAGCAGCTCTGCTAGCGGGAGCTCCTACGAGCAGTACTTC
>TRBV7-5|.|.|TRBJ2-3
CARSPNIVAGGPNAPTDTQYF
TGTGCCAGAAGCCCCAACATAGTAGCGGGAGGGCCGAATGCTCCCACAGATACGCAGTATTTT
>TRBV6-5|.|.|TRBJ2-7
CASSESGGKYEQYF
TGTGCCAGCTCGGAGTCTGGGGGCAAGTACGAGCAGTACTTC
>TRBV9|once|.|TRBJ1-1
CASSRRGMNTEAFF
TGTGCCAGCAGCCGGAGAGGGATGAACACTGAAGCTTTCTTT
>TRBV7-9|once|.|TRBJ1-3
CASSPSGSSSGNTIYF
TGTGCCAGCAGCCCCTCCGGGTCTAGCTCTGGAAACACCATATATTTT
>TRBV30|.|TRBD2|TRBJ2-3
CAWGEGGGDTQYF
TGTGCCTGGGGGGAGGGTGGGGGAGATACGCAGTATTTT
>TRBV29-1|.|.|TRBJ2-3
CSVRASADTDTQYF
TGCAGCGTGCGGGCTAGCGCTGACACAGATACGCAGTATTTT
>TRBV19|.|TRBD1|TRBJ2-7
CASSNRQGLRNEQYF
TGTGCCAGTAGTAACCGACAGGGGCTGAGAAACGAGCAGTACTTC
>TRBV28|.|.|TRBJ1-2
CASSSTPGVPIHGYTF
TGTGCCAGCAGTTCGACACCGGGGGTCCCCATCCATGGCTACACCTTC
>TRBV6-1|.|.|TRBJ1-6
CASSEVIRRSSYNSPLHF
TGTGCCAGCAGTGAAGTAATCAGACGGAGCTCCTATAATTCACCCCTCCACTTT
>TRBV6-1|.|.|TRBJ1-1
CASSEARDSRAFF
TGTGCCAGCAGTGAAGCGCGTGACAGTCGGGCTTTCTTT
>TRBV5-1|.|TRBD1|TRBJ2-7
CASSGGQYEQYF
TGCGCCAGCAGCGGGGGACAGTACGAGCAGTACTTC
>TRBV9|.|.|TRBJ2-1
CASSTQENEQFF
TGTGCCAGCAGCACCCAGGAAAATGAGCAGTTCTTC
>TRBV19|.|.|TRBJ1-5
CASSMLQVNQPQHF
TGTGCCAGTAGTATGTTACAGGTCAATCAGCCCCAGCATTTT
>TRBV10-3|.|TRBD1|TRBJ1-2
CAISESQGADYGYTF
TGTGCCATCAGTGAGTCACAGGGGGCAGACTATGGCTACACCTTC
>TRBV14|.|TRBD2|TRBJ2-7
CASSPPPGGSSGVSYEQYF
TGTGCCAGCAGCCCGCCCCCAGGGGGGTCTAGCGGGGTCTCCTACGAGCAGTACTTC
>TRBV19|.|TRBD1|TRBJ2-3
CASRGTGESDTQYF
TGTGCCAGTAGAGGGACAGGAGAATCAGATACGCAGTATTTT
>TRBV30|.|TRBD2|TRBJ2-1
CAWSGLAGVLINEQFF
TGTGCCTGGAGCGGACTAGCGGGAGTTTTAATAAATGAGCAGTTCTTC
>TRBV7-2|.|.|TRBJ2-1
CASSLSGWGTEQFF
TGTGCCAGCAGCCTAAGCGGGTGGGGCACTGAGCAGTTCTTC
>TRBV28|.|.|TRBJ2-6
CASSLDSGANVLTF
TGTGCCAGCAGTCTAGACTCTGGGGCCAACGTCCTGACTTTC
>TRBV19|.|.|TRBJ2-2
CASSSLAGQTGELFF
TGTGCCAGTAGTAGCCTGGCGGGACAGACCGGGGAGCTGTTTTTT
>TRBV11-3|.|TRBD2|TRBJ2-2
CASSLGGLGRERTGELFF
TGTGCCAGCAGCTTAGGGGGTTTGGGGCGGGAGAGAACCGGGGAGCTGTTTTTT
>TRBV7-9|.|TRBD2|TRBJ2-7
CASSEGTSGYEQYF
TGTGCCAGCAGCGAGGGGACTAGCGGTTACGAGCAGTACTTC
>TRBV19|.|.|TRBJ1-5
CASSIGSRGSNQPQHF
TGTGCCAGTAGTATTGGCAGCAGGGGATCCAATCAGCCCCAGCATTTT
>TRBV27|.|TRBD1|TRBJ1-1
CASSLLSTRQGGSGAFF
TGTGCCAGCAGTCTACTCTCCACCCGACAGGGAGGTTCTGGGGCTTTCTTT
>TRBV5-1|.|.|TRBJ1-4
CASSTGDTNEKLFF
TGCGCCAGCAGTACGGGGGATACTAATGAAAAACTGTTTTTT
>TRBV30|.|.|TRBJ2-1
CAWSTGFSNEQFF
TGTGCCTGGAGTACAGGGTTCTCCAATGAGCAGTTCTTC
>TRBV7-9|.|TRBD2|TRBJ2-1
CASSLGGATSGRIYNEQFF
TGTGCCAGCAGCTTAGGGGGAGCTACTAGCGGGAGAATCTACAATGAGCAGTTCTTC